This T cell receptor beta chain derives from a study of graft-versus-host responses after intestinal transplantation. About the study: As for transplant type, recipients had multivisceral, liver-intestinal, or isolated intestinal grafts. Recipients were all induced with anti-thymocyte globulin, then given tacrolimus and steroids for approximately 3 years. Study-wide results and limits: The authors found GvH clones in recipient marrow, some appearing first in ileum or blood.

The germline V and J ends were trimmed by 1 base and 5 bases, with 8 bases remaining between them. Germline CDR1 is MGHDK and CDR2 is SYGVNS. This CDR3 comprises 13 residues. Produced via immunoSEQ multiplex PCR; TCRdb's table is partial and in-frame only. The profile shows approximately 20,000 clones, over 35% of them singletons. The sequence derives from a human patient who received an intestinal transplant. Here the sequenced sample was alloreactive CD4+ T cells from a mixed lymphocyte reaction culture, taken before intestinal transplant. Noted subset: CFSE-low proliferating T cells sorted from roughly 6-day pre-transplant mixed lymphocyte reaction (GvH or HvG direction). This sequence joins TRBV25-1 and TRBJ1-1; D not certain. CDR3 nucleotide sequence: TGTGCCAGCAGTGAATTCGGTGGGACTGAAGCTTTCTTT. Its protein product is CASSEFGGTEAFF.